This TCR beta chain was profiled in a study of T cell repertoires in cytomegalovirus infection. Study-wide background: CMV epitopes that were recently identified and HLA-C-restricted were used alongside well-studied HLA-B-restricted ones. Study findings and constraints: CMV-specific TCR beta clonotypes restricted by HLA-C were the ones dominating the ex vivo response.

For this clonotype: The target antigen is unknown.

V gave up 7 bases and J gave up 7 bases, with 10 bases separating them. This CDR3 has 12 residues. TCRdb reanalysed the reads using MiXCR and keeps one entry per CDR3 protein. This sample yields fewer than 850,000 distinct CDR3 sequences, of which approximately 32% are seen a single time; 13% belongs to the top ten. The chain uses TRBV12-3 or TRBV12-4 and TRBJ2-2; D is perhaps TRBD2 (5 bases). This receptor was identified in a human donor in good health (CMV status not recorded). Some clones in this sample may be carry-over from other donors' samples. This specimen consisted of cultured CD8+ T cells from PBMCs, obtained from culture after CMV antigen stimulation. CDR3 in amino acids: CASTEGGGELFF. The CDR3 nucleotides read TGTGCCAGCACCGAAGGAGGCGGGGAGCTGTTTTTT.